The T cell receptor beta chain described here comes from a study of T cells in localized non-small cell lung cancer. A few counts support this clone. Its specificity is unknown. The sample carries other DNA sequences with the same CDR3. Trimming at V came to 1 base and at J to 2 bases, leaving 3 bases not matched to a gene. The CDR3 covers 15 residues. Germline V gene lookup returns CDR1 SEHNR and CDR2 FQNEAQ (reference sequence). Clones were sequenced by immunoSEQ multiplex PCR, and TCRdb holds only the in-frame ones, with some missing. The data contain tens of thousands of clones, 70% to 85% of them seen just once; the ten biggest clones take up approximately 1.3%. Regarding the study as a whole: Because sequencing included only one region (of the tumor), heterogeneity remains possible. The study detected a median about 57 of the top 100 tumor clones in adjacent lung. Higher T cell density in the blood was associated with longer overall survival, whereas higher adjacent-lung clonality associated with shorter survival.

The chain joins TRBV7-9 to TRBJ2-7, with 9 bases fitting TRBD1. This sequence was found in a female donor older than 55 with stage I lung adenocarcinoma. The starting material was peripheral blood, obtained before any cancer treatment. The CDR3 protein is CASSLVGQGTYEQYF. The CDR3 DNA reads TGTGCCAGCAGCTTAGTTGGACAGGGGACCTACGAGCAGTACTTC.